The 27 T cell receptor beta chains below were found in one sample sequenced in a study of long-term antiretroviral therapy in people with HIV. Survey-level resolution applied to immunoSEQ assay v3.0. Repertoires were generated with immunoSEQ multiplex PCR, while TCRdb's copy carries only in-frame clones and drops some. The top ten clones hold about 9% of a sample with fewer than 30,000 clones, 87% of them seen once. The sequencing used unsorted PBMCs, collected 1.8 years before starting antiretroviral therapy. These receptors originate from a man in his fifties or sixties with HIV.

The chain is built from TRBV5-4 and TRBJ2-5; D is ambiguous. Germline CDR1 and CDR2: SGHNT and YYREEE (reference sequence). This CDR3 region has 17 residues. V lost 3 bases, J lost 5 bases, and 23 bases lay in between. The chain's CDR3 is CASSSYRAGWGHETQYF. DNA for the CDR3: TGTGCCAGCAGCTCGTATCGGGCCGGCTGGGGTCATGAGACCCAGTACTTC.

This chain joins TRBV27 and TRBJ2-5; maybe TRBD1 (6 bases). V was cut by 1 base and J by 3 bases, with 18 bases left in between. CDR1 and CDR2 (germline): MNHEY, SMNVEV (reference sequence). There are 17 residues in the CDR3. CDR3 protein: CASSLFGRGGDKETQYF. CDR3 nucleotides: TGTGCCAGCAGTTTATTTGGAAGGGGTGGGGACAAAGAGACCCAGTACTTC.

This chain joins TRBV7-8 and TRBJ1-1, with D uncertain. Germline-derived CDR1 and CDR2 are SGHVS and FQNEAQ. The V and J ends lost 8 bases and 5 bases respectively, with 18 bases between them. CDR3 length: 14 residues. The chain's CDR3 is CASVPRLPGTEAFF. The CDR3, as DNA: TGTGCCAGCGTCCCCAGGCTGCCGGGAACTGAAGCTTTCTTT.

This rearrangement joins TRBV14 to TRBJ1-3, with D tentatively TRBD1 (6 bases). Looked up from germline, CDR1 is SGHDN and CDR2 is FVKESK. This CDR3 has 15 residues. Trimming removed 3 bases at V and 4 bases at J, with 13 bases between. The CDR3 sequence is CASSQNQGLGNTIYF. DNA for the CDR3: TGTGCCAGCAGCCAGAACCAGGGGCTCGGAAACACCATATATTTT.

V gene TRBV7-6 combines with J gene TRBJ1-5; D remains unclear. CDR1 SGHVS and CDR2 FNYEAQ come from the germline V gene. The CDR3 is 14 amino acids. Trimming cost V 5 bases and J 2 bases, with 10 bases left between them. CDR3 in amino acids: CASSPTAGNQPQHF. The CDR3 DNA reads as TGTGCCAGCAGCCCTACGGCAGGCAATCAGCCCCAGCATTTT.

The chain joins TRBV29-1 to TRBJ1-1; tentative D call: TRBD1 (5 bases). The CDR3 is 14 amino acids. V lost 4 bases to trimming and J lost 4 bases, with 16 bases between them. CDR1 SQVTM and CDR2 ANQGSEA come from the germline V gene. CDR3 in DNA: TGCAGCGTTGCCTCAGGGAAACGGTTCACTGAAGCTTTCTTT. It encodes CSVASGKRFTEAFF.

The chain recombines TRBV7-2 with TRBJ1-3; D perhaps matches TRBD1 (5 bases). Deletions cut 3 bases from V and 6 bases from J, with 12 bases between. The CDR3 sequence is 14 residues long. The germline gives CDR1 SGHTA, CDR2 FQGNSA. CDR3: CASSLSRAENTIYF. DNA for the CDR3: TGTGCCAGCAGCTTGAGCAGGGCGGAAAACACCATATATTTT.

The CDR3 here is CATRLGASGYYEQYF. CDR3 bases: TGTGCCACTCGACTGGGGGCAAGTGGTTACTACGAGCAGTACTTC. The chain uses TRBV5-6 and TRBJ2-7; D possibly corresponds to TRBD1 (6 bases). Germline CDR1 reads SGHDT; CDR2 reads YYEEEE. The V gene lost 9 bases and the J gene lost 3 bases, with 22 bases spanning the gap. The CDR3 length is 15 residues.

This rearrangement joins TRBV6-1 to TRBJ2-7, with 7 positions matching TRBD2. This CDR3 region has 15 residues. V shed 8 bases and J 2 bases; nucleotides not matched to a gene: 12. Germline loops: CDR1 MNHNS, CDR2 SASEGT. The CDR3 nucleotides read TGTGCCAGCGGCCGGGACTTGGGGGGGGCCTACGAGCAGTACTTC. Encoded protein: CASGRDLGGAYEQYF.

This chain links TRBV5-1 with TRBJ2-7; D is perhaps TRBD1 (5 bases). The CDR3 sequence is 12 residues long. The germline CDR1 and CDR2 sequences are SGHRS and YFSETQ. Trimming stripped 3 bases from V and 2 bases from J, with 6 bases between. DNA of the CDR3: TGCGCCAGCAGCTCACAGGCCTACGAGCAGTACTTC. Amino acid sequence: CASSSQAYEQYF. Complete variable domain (other parts from reference TRBV5-1 and TRBJ2-7): KAGVTQTPRYLIKTRGQQVTLSCSPISGHRSVSWYQQTPGQGLQFLFEYFSETQRNKGNFPGRFSGRQFSNSRSEMNVSTLELGDSALYLCASSSQAYEQYFGPGTRLTVT.

The chain has TRBV1 and TRBJ2-7; no DNA check was done on the table's D call, TRBD1. TRBV1 is designated a pseudogene. This CDR3 region has 18 residues. CDR3 region: CTSSQRGQGARISYEQYF. The CDR3 region has the DNA TGCACCAGCAGCCAACGGGGACAGGGGGCCCGAATAAGCTACGAGCAGTACTTC.

By share, this clone ranks as medium-sized. The chain recombines TRBV14 with TRBJ2-7, with 13 bases matching TRBD2. Germline V gene data show CDR1 as SGHDN and CDR2 as FVKESK. The CDR3 has 23 amino acids. Unmatched junction bases numbered 26, after V lost 0 bases and J lost 6 bases. The CDR3 DNA reads as TGTGCCAGCAGCCAAGACCACGGACTAGCGGGGGTCTTCGCCCCTCGGAAGATTACCGAGCAGTACTTC. The encoded protein is CASSQDHGLAGVFAPRKITEQYF.

The chain couples TRBV30 to TRBJ1-5; the match to TRBD1 covers 9 bases. Germline V CDR1 and CDR2: GTSNPN, SVGIG (reference sequence). The V segment lost 2 bases and the J segment 6 bases; nucleotides outside the gene matches: 8. CDR3 length equals 15 residues. CDR3 loop: CAWSILGQGSQPQHF. Written as DNA, the CDR3 is TGTGCCTGGAGTATACTGGGACAGGGTTCTCAGCCCCAGCATTTT. The variable domain in full, completed from reference TRBV30 and TRBJ1-5, reads SQTIHQWPATLVQPVGSPLSLECTVEGTSNPNLYWYRQAAGRGLQLLFYSVGIGQISSEVPQNLSASRPQDRQFILSSKKLLLSDSGFYLCAWSILGQGSQPQHFGDGTRLSIL.

The chain has TRBV19 and TRBJ1-6; tentatively, D is TRBD1 (5 bases). V dropped 5 bases and J dropped 12 bases, with 11 bases sitting between them. The CDR3 extends over 12 amino acids. CDR1 is LNHDA, CDR2 SQIVND, per germline (reference sequence). Here the CDR3 reads CASSARDEPLHF. CDR3 nucleotides: TGTGCCAGTAGTGCCCGGGACGAACCCCTCCACTTT. The complete variable domain, with remaining parts taken from reference TRBV19 and TRBJ1-6, reads DGGITQSPKYLFRKEGQNVTLSCEQNLNHDAMYWYRQDPGQGLRLIYYSQIVNDFQKGDIAEGYSVSREKKESFPLTVTSAQKNPTAFYLCASSARDEPLHFGNGTRLTVT.

Details on this clone: The sample has other DNA sequences that encode this CDR3 too. The CDR3 coding sequence is TGTGCCAGCTCACCAGGGGTTAACACTGAAGCTTTCTTT. It is translated as CASSPGVNTEAFF. The chain links TRBV18 to TRBJ1-1; D remains ambiguous. This CDR3 is built from 13 residues. CDR1 and CDR2 (germline): KGHSH, LQKENI. The ends were cut back, 2 bases at V and 2 bases at J, with 6 bases in the middle. The whole variable domain, filled in from reference TRBV18 and TRBJ1-1, reads NAGVMQNPRHLVRRRGQEARLRCSPMKGHSHVYWYRQLPEEGLKFMVYLQKENIIDESGMPKERFSAEFPKEGPSILRIQQVVRGDSAAYFCASSPGVNTEAFFGQGTRLTVV.

This chain joins TRBV6-5 and TRBJ1-1, with D possibly TRBD1 on 5 matching bases. This CDR3 has 13 residues. Germline loops: CDR1 MNHEY, CDR2 SVGAGI. V was pared by 6 bases and J by 3 bases, with 11 bases between. DNA for the CDR3: TGTGCCAGCAGCCCAGGGTTATACACTGAAGCTTTCTTT. Translating gives CASSPGLYTEAFF.

This chain joins TRBV6-1 and TRBJ1-4; D is unclear. The ends were cut back, 3 bases at V and 3 bases at J, with 11 bases in the middle. This CDR3 region has 15 residues. CDR1 is MNHNS and CDR2 is SASEGT in the germline V gene. CDR3 loop: CASSEHGRSNEKLFF. The CDR3 coding sequence is TGTGCCAGCAGTGAGCACGGACGGTCTAATGAAAAACTGTTTTTT.

This sequence joins TRBV6-5 and TRBJ1-1; 9 positions agree with TRBD1. The germline CDR1 and CDR2 sequences are MNHEY and SVGAGI. V was pared by 6 bases and J by 0 bases, with 5 bases of the junction left unmatched. The CDR3 has 15 residues. The CDR3 loop reads CASRRTGAMNTEAFF. DNA for the CDR3: TGTGCCAGCAGGCGGACAGGGGCCATGAACACTGAAGCTTTCTTT.

This chain joins TRBV5-1 and TRBJ2-6, with D possibly matching TRBD1 (5 bases). Trimming took 3 bases from V and 4 from J, leaving 17 bases between them. Germline assignment: CDR1 SGHRS and CDR2 YFSETQ. This CDR3 has 17 amino acids. In nucleotides, the CDR3 is TGCGCCAGCAGCTCAGGGATTTTAGCCTCAGGGGCCAACGTCCTGACTTTC. As protein: CASSSGILASGANVLTF. Drawing the rest from reference TRBV5-1 and TRBJ2-6, the complete variable domain is KAGVTQTPRYLIKTRGQQVTLSCSPISGHRSVSWYQQTPGQGLQFLFEYFSETQRNKGNFPGRFSGRQFSNSRSEMNVSTLELGDSALYLCASSSGILASGANVLTFGAGSRLTVL.

This clone showed up just once. V is TRBV29-1 and J is TRBJ2-5; no reliable D call. This CDR3 spans 12 amino acids. V was pared by 2 bases and J by 2 bases, with 6 bases between. Germline values: CDR1 SQVTM, CDR2 ANQGSEA. CDR3 residues: CSVEPGQETQYF. The CDR3 DNA is TGCAGCGTTGAACCGGGTCAAGAGACCCAGTACTTC.

This sequence joins TRBV29-1 and TRBJ2-2; D unresolved. Trimming cost V 4 bases and J 4 bases, with 10 bases left between them. CDR1 is SQVTM and CDR2 is ANQGSEA in the germline V gene. CDR3 length: 13 amino acids. The CDR3 sequence: CSVGQYTTGELFF. CDR3 coding DNA: TGCAGCGTTGGCCAGTATACCACCGGGGAGCTGTTTTTT.

The chain has TRBV5-4 and TRBJ1-6, with D possibly matching TRBD1 (5 bases). CDR3 length equals 16 residues. V lost 0 bases and J 9 bases, leaving 16 bases between the germline ends. Looked up from germline, CDR1 is SGHNT and CDR2 is YYREEE (reference sequence). The CDR3 coding sequence is TGTGCCAGCAGCTTGGAGGGGAAGGGCGCCGCTTCACCCCTCCACTTT. Residues: CASSLEGKGAASPLHF.

The gene calls are TRBV6-6 and TRBJ2-3; TRBD2 matches 9 bases. J gave up 2 bases and V 5 bases, and 5 bases lay outside the gene matches. The CDR3 is 15 residues long. CDR1 MNHNY and CDR2 SVGAGI come from the germline V gene (reference sequence). The DNA of the CDR3 is TGTGCCAGCAGTCACAGCGGGGGGAACACAGATACGCAGTATTTT. Translation gives CASSHSGGNTDTQYF.

This rearrangement joins TRBV11-1 to TRBJ2-3; no firm D call. The germline V and J ends were trimmed by 6 bases and 5 bases, with 9 bases remaining between them. CDR1 is SGHAT and CDR2 is FQDESV in the germline V gene (reference sequence). CDR3 length: 12 amino acids. The CDR3 DNA reads TGTGCCAGCAGAGGAAGGGAAGATACGCAGTATTTT. This encodes CASRGREDTQYF.

The rearrangement joins TRBV2 to TRBJ2-5; TRBD2 aligns across 8 bases. CDR3 length: 12 amino acids. J was trimmed by 4 bases and V by 7 bases; bases with no gene match: 2. Germline CDR1 SNHLY, CDR2 FYNNEI. This chain's CDR3 is CASKAGVETQYF. As DNA, the CDR3 is TGTGCCAGCAAAGCGGGAGTAGAGACCCAGTACTTC.

V gene TRBV2 combines with J gene TRBJ2-5, with D hard to call. V gave up 7 bases and J gave up 5 bases, with 11 bases separating them. Germline V lookup: CDR1 SNHLY, CDR2 FYNNEI. This CDR3 has 12 residues. CDR3 DNA: TGTGCCAGCAAACGGGTCGGGGAGACCCAGTACTTC. As protein: CASKRVGETQYF.

This clone was counted only a few times. The chain is built from TRBV5-1 and TRBJ2-7; D is undetermined. Germline loops: CDR1 SGHRS, CDR2 YFSETQ. CDR3 length equals 13 residues. Trimming removed 1 base at V and 6 bases at J, with 11 bases between. The CDR3 sequence: CASSLSERAEQYF. The CDR3 nucleotides read TGCGCCAGCAGCTTGTCCGAAAGGGCCGAGCAGTACTTC.